The 20 T cell receptor beta chains listed next were all sequenced from one sample in a study of regulatory T cells in long-lasting Graves disease. According to the study, TCR beta libraries were built with iRepertoire HTBI primers and CDR3-region Arm-PCR. One entry per CDR3 protein results from TCRdb running MiXCR on the multiplex PCR reads. Among around 450,000 distinct CDR3 sequences listed, 14% to 15% were seen once. The time point: newly diagnosed GD, antithyroid drugs for less than 3 months. The TCR library used RNA extracted from PBMCs. Separately, the same data were catalogued under a study of T cells in Graves' hyperthyroidism and ophthalmopathy.

The sample consisted of peripheral blood mononuclear cells (PBMCs), taken at new diagnosis, from a patient treated with antithyroid drugs. The receptors shown here come from a woman aged 40 to 55 with Graves disease.

Many counts were recorded for this clonotype. This chain uses TRBV2 with TRBJ1-2; D remains unclear. The V gene lost 5 bases and the J gene lost 8 bases, with 12 bases spanning the gap. The germline gives CDR1 SNHLY, CDR2 FYNNEI. The length of the CDR3 is 12 residues. Here the CDR3 reads CASSPRARGYTF. The CDR3 DNA sequence: TGTGCCAGCAGTCCCCGGGCCAGGGGCTACACCTTC.

This clonotype has a count of ten or more. This rearrangement joins TRBV2 to TRBJ1-2; TRBD1 is a possible D gene (5 bases). The germline gives CDR1 SNHLY, CDR2 FYNNEI. The CDR3 sequence is 17 residues long. V was pared by 0 bases and J by 7 bases, with 21 bases between. The chain's CDR3 is CASSEAGRQWNSGGYTF. CDR3 nucleotide sequence: TGTGCCAGCAGTGAAGCAGGCAGACAGTGGAATTCCGGTGGCTACACCTTC.

In its sample, this clonotype was seen a few times. This rearrangement joins TRBV20-1 to TRBJ1-2, with 10 nucleotides matching TRBD1. Germline-derived CDR1 and CDR2 are DFQATT and SNEGSKA (reference sequence). The CDR3 is 14 residues long. V dropped 3 bases and J dropped 6; count of bases not matched to a gene: 7. The CDR3 region is CSASKGQGRDGYTF. The CDR3 DNA reads as TGCAGTGCTAGTAAGGGACAGGGGAGGGATGGCTACACCTTC.

This clonotype has just a few counts. The V and J genes are TRBV6-2 or TRBV6-3 and TRBJ2-4, with 7 bases aligning to TRBD1. Germline values: CDR1 MNHEY, CDR2 SVGEGT. The V and J ends lost 5 bases and 7 bases, in that order; junction bases with no gene match: 11. The CDR3 spans 15 residues. The CDR3 DNA reads as TGTGCCAGCAGTGACCGGGCTGTACAGGGGAACATTCAGTACTTC. Amino acids: CASSDRAVQGNIQYF.

The chain couples TRBV7-2 to TRBJ2-3, with 9 nucleotides matching TRBD2. The V segment lost 4 bases and the J segment 2 bases; nucleotides outside the gene matches: 7. Germline V gives CDR1 SGHTA, CDR2 FQGNSA. There are 16 residues in the CDR3. CDR3 nucleotides: TGTGCCAGCAGCTCGATGACTAGCGGACCCACAGATACGCAGTATTTT. Translating it yields CASSSMTSGPTDTQYF.

The rearrangement uses TRBV19 and TRBJ2-1, with TRBD2 matching over 8 bases. There are 18 residues in the CDR3. Germline loops: CDR1 LNHDA, CDR2 SQIVND (reference sequence). The trim removed 1 base at V and 3 bases at J, leaving 11 bases unmatched. CDR3 sequence: CASSIGRVAGISYNEQFF. CDR3 nucleotides: TGTGCCAGTAGTATAGGCCGAGTAGCGGGGATCAGCTACAATGAGCAGTTCTTC.

This clonotype was detected many times. CDR3 DNA sequence: TGCGCCAGCAGCTTGTCGCAGGGGCTGAACACTGAAGCTTTCTTT. Translating it yields CASSLSQGLNTEAFF. V gene TRBV5-1 combines with J gene TRBJ1-1; weak D call: TRBD1 (6 bases). Per the germline V gene, CDR1 is SGHRS and CDR2 is YFSETQ. CDR3 size: 15 residues. V gave up 1 base and J gave up 0 bases, with 10 bases separating them.

Many counts were recorded for this clonotype. The chain recombines TRBV7-3 with TRBJ2-7; D uncertain. Germline V CDR1 and CDR2: SGHTA, FQGTGA. This CDR3 spans 14 amino acids. V lost 7 bases to trimming and J lost 0 bases, with 13 bases between them. For the CDR3, the DNA is TGTGCCAGCAAACAACAAGGGTCCTCCTACGAGCAGTACTTC. This translates into CASKQQGSSYEQYF.

This clonotype has a count of ten or more. The rearrangement links TRBV5-1 to TRBJ2-7, with 9 positions matching TRBD2. CDR3 length: 17 amino acids. Germline CDR1 and CDR2: SGHRS and YFSETQ. After removal of 0 bases from V and 6 bases from J, the junction contained 13 bases not matched to a gene. The CDR3 nucleotides are TGCGCCAGCAGCTTGGGCACAAAAGCGGGAGGAAGTTTCGAGCAGTACTTC. As protein: CASSLGTKAGGSFEQYF.

This clonotype showed up just a few times. The rearrangement joins TRBV2 to TRBJ2-3; TRBD2 aligns across 12 bases. The V gene's germline CDR1 is SNHLY and CDR2 FYNNEI. The V gene end was trimmed by 11 bases and the J gene end by 3 bases; junction bases not matched to a gene: 9. CDR3 length: 15 amino acids. The CDR3 region has the DNA TGTGCCTTGAGGGGTCTAGCGGGAGGGACAGATACGCAGTATTTT. This encodes CALRGLAGGTDTQYF.

The sample holds a few counts of this clonotype. A much larger clone is a single base away; this may be a read error. This chain links TRBV7-3 with TRBJ2-2; D is uncertain. Looked up from germline, CDR1 is SGHTA and CDR2 is FQGTGA. The CDR3 is 16 residues long. Trimming cost V 2 bases and J 4 bases, with 14 bases left between them. This CDR3 reads CASSLGVTPGTGELFF. DNA for the CDR3: TGTGCCAGCAGCTTAGGCGTAACGCCGGGCACCGGGGAGCTGTTTTTT.

This clonotype has ten or more counts. The J gene is TRBJ2-5, the V gene TRBV28; tentatively, D is TRBD2 (6 bases). V lost 8 bases to trimming and J lost 1 base, with 14 bases between them. The germline CDR1 and CDR2 sequences are MDHEN and SYDVKM. This CDR3 region has 14 residues. The CDR3 reads CASGTGGTQETQYF. The CDR3 DNA reads TGTGCCAGCGGTACCGGCGGGACCCAAGAGACCCAGTACTTC.

This clonotype was observed once. A read error is possible here, since a much larger clone lies one base away. V usage is TRBV6-1 and J usage is TRBJ1-5; possibly TRBD1 for D (6 bases). The CDR3 totals 13 residues. CDR1 and CDR2 from the germline V gene are MNHNS and SASEGT. CDR3 DNA: TGTGCCAGCAGGAACAGGGTCCAGCAGCCCCGGCATTTT. It specifies CASRNRVQQPRHF.

This clonotype was detected only a few times. A read error may account for a junction end that differs from germline. The chain combines TRBV20-1 with TRBJ2-2, with D possibly TRBD1 on 6 matching bases. The CDR3 runs 12 residues. From germline, CDR1 is DFQATT and CDR2 SNEGSKA (reference sequence). CDR3 sequence reads: CSVPQGAGERFF. The CDR3 nucleotides read TGCAGTGTCCCACAGGGTGCCGGGGAGCGGTTTTTT.

The chain has TRBV9 and TRBJ2-2; D unresolved. Germline values: CDR1 SGDLS, CDR2 YYNGEE. Trimming cost V 3 bases and J 3 bases, with 6 bases left between them. The CDR3 spans 13 residues. The CDR3 coding sequence is TGTGCCAGCAGCGGGGCTGACACCGGGGAGCTGTTTTTT. Its translation: CASSGADTGELFF. The full variable domain, completed using reference TRBV9 and TRBJ2-2, is DSGVTQTPKHLITATGQRVTLRCSPRSGDLSVYWYQQSLDQGLQFLIQYYNGEERAKGNILERFSAQQFPDLHSELNLSSLELGDSALYFCASSGADTGELFFGEGSRLTVL.

This clonotype was observed a few times. The V call is TRBV7-2, the J call TRBJ2-3; 8 bases match TRBD1. CDR3 length: 18 amino acids. V was pared by 5 bases and J by 6 bases, with 19 bases of the junction left unmatched. Germline V lookup: CDR1 SGHTA, CDR2 FQGNSA. The CDR3 spells CASSNRDRLTKMEDTQYF. The CDR3, as DNA: TGTGCCAGCAGCAACCGGGACAGGCTCACCAAAATGGAGGATACGCAGTATTTT.

This clonotype showed up just a few times. The chain has TRBV7-6 and TRBJ1-2, with D possibly being TRBD1 (6 bases). The germline V and J ends were trimmed by 1 base and 2 bases, with 11 bases remaining between them. CDR3 size: 15 residues. Germline CDR1 SGHVS, CDR2 FNYEAQ. The CDR3 sequence is CASSLGGGRNYGYTF. The DNA for the CDR3 is TGTGCCAGCAGCTTAGGTGGGGGGCGGAACTATGGCTACACCTTC.

The chain recombines TRBV5-1 with TRBJ2-3; D is perhaps TRBD2 (6 bases). V dropped 1 base and J dropped 7 bases, with 10 bases sitting between them. The CDR3 sequence is 13 residues long. Germline V gives CDR1 SGHRS, CDR2 YFSETQ. The CDR3 loop reads CASSLSGGNTQYF. The CDR3, as DNA: TGCGCCAGCAGCTTGTCTGGCGGGAATACGCAGTATTTT.

About this clonotype itself: A read error is the likely source, as a far larger clone sits one nucleotide away. The chain joins TRBV11-2 to TRBJ2-7; D tentatively reads TRBD1 or TRBD2 (5 bases each). The J call could be wrong; TRBJ2-5 is a better fit for the DNA end. The CDR3 totals 13 residues. CDR1 and CDR2 (germline): SGHAT, FQNNGV. The CDR3 DNA is TGTGTCAGCAGCTTAGGGGAGAAAGAGACCCAGTACTTC. It translates to CVSSLGEKETQYF.

This clonotype was seen only a few times. The chain combines TRBV20-1 with TRBJ2-5; TRBD2 matches at 11 bases. The germline gives CDR1 DFQATT, CDR2 SNEGSKA (reference sequence). V trimming: 5 bases; J trimming: 3 bases; junction bases outside the gene matches: 8. CDR3 length: 15 amino acids. The CDR3 sequence: CSASRTSGSEETQYF. CDR3 DNA: TGCAGTGCTTCCAGGACTAGCGGGTCCGAAGAGACCCAGTACTTC.